These 25 T cell receptor beta chains came from one sample sequenced in a study of T-cell memory formation after mild COVID-19 (dated by TCRdb to the early 2020s). Libraries were constructed by 5' RACE. This sample was sequenced with an Illumina NovaSeq 6000. The raw public reads went through TCRdb reprocessing: fastp at Q25, MiXCR clone calling, in-frame beta chains kept. Rows with a matching CDR3 protein are joined into one entry that keeps the most common DNA and genes. The sample contains 210,000 or so distinct CDR3 sequences, under 12% of them found a single time. The ten largest account for under 3.5% of the sample. The material sequenced was PBMCs or a T cell subset sorted from them (not recorded which). The receptors stem from a man between 18 and 35 years old who had mild COVID-19 (a few samples of this study predate the infection). The sample titles of this study are shuffled in the database, so cell type and time point are left out; the donor was told from shared clones.

V and J are TRBV12-3 or TRBV12-4 and TRBJ1-6; weak D call: TRBD1 (5 bases). This CDR3 has 11 residues. V shed 4 bases and J shed 14 bases, with 9 bases lying between them. The CDR3 DNA is TGTGCCAGCAGTTGGGGGGAAACCCTCCACTTT. Its protein is CASSWGETLHF.

This clonotype was detected ten times or more. V gene TRBV12-3 or TRBV12-4 combines with J gene TRBJ1-5; D remains ambiguous. The CDR3 loop spans 14 amino acids. V was trimmed by 2 bases and J by 2 bases, leaving 7 bases between them. This chain's CDR3 is CASSLMDRNQPQHF. The CDR3, as DNA: TGTGCCAGCAGTTTAATGGATCGCAATCAGCCCCAGCATTTT.

In this sample, this clonotype turned up a few times. The chain couples TRBV7-9 to TRBJ2-2; TRBD2 is a possible D gene (6 bases). Per the germline V gene, CDR1 is SEHNR and CDR2 is FQNEAQ (reference sequence). The CDR3 length is 14 residues. V was pared by 5 bases and J by 6 bases, with 13 bases between. The CDR3 loop reads CASSIRGTAGELFF. In nucleotides, the CDR3 is TGTGCCAGCAGCATTCGGGGGACCGCCGGGGAGCTGTTTTTT.

V is TRBV24-1 and J is TRBJ1-1, with D hard to call. V was trimmed by 4 bases and J by 1 base, leaving 12 bases between them. The CDR3 totals 15 residues. The germline CDR1 and CDR2 sequences are KGHDR and SFDVKD. The CDR3 bases are TGTGCCACCAGTGACCCAAGGGCGGGGAACACTGAAGCTTTCTTT. Translation: CATSDPRAGNTEAFF.

This clonotype has only a few counts. V usage is TRBV4-3 and J usage is TRBJ2-1; D unresolved. The CDR3 length is 14 residues. V was pared by 4 bases and J by 4 bases, with 11 bases between. In germline, CDR1 is LGHNA, CDR2 YSLEER. CDR3 DNA: TGCGCCAGCAGCCCTGGTACTATTTACAATGAGCAGTTCTTC. Protein product: CASSPGTIYNEQFF.

This clonotype came up a few times. The V gene is TRBV9, the J gene TRBJ1-2; D may be TRBD1 (6 bases). This CDR3 has 15 amino acids. Germline lookup yields CDR1 SGDLS and CDR2 YYNGEE. Trimming stripped 4 bases from V and 0 bases from J, with 13 bases between. As DNA, the CDR3 is TGTGCCAGCAGCCCATGGACAGTTGCTAACTATGGCTACACCTTC. It specifies CASSPWTVANYGYTF.

V is TRBV28 and J is TRBJ1-2, with TRBD1 matching over 8 bases. CDR1 and CDR2 from the germline V gene are MDHEN and SYDVKM. The CDR3 runs to 17 residues. J lost 8 bases, V lost 5 bases, and 19 bases had no gene match. For the CDR3, the DNA is TGTGCCAGCAGTCAACCGCAGGGGGCTCTCCTAGTGTTGGGCTACACCTTC. Encoded protein: CASSQPQGALLVLGYTF.

The chain employs TRBV5-1 and TRBJ1-4; perhaps TRBD1 as D (6 bases). This CDR3 spans 14 amino acids. Germline assignment: CDR1 SGHRS and CDR2 YFSETQ. V dropped 7 bases and J dropped 6 bases, with 16 bases sitting between them. CDR3 loop: CASATRTADEKLFF. The CDR3 DNA reads as TGCGCCAGCGCCACCCGGACAGCGGATGAAAAACTGTTTTTT.

This clonotype was counted between two and nine times. CDR3 DNA sequence: TGTGCCAGCAGCCCTGACAGGACGTACACTGAAGCTTTCTTT. Translating it yields CASSPDRTYTEAFF. The chain uses TRBV7-2 and TRBJ1-1; tentatively, D is TRBD1 (6 bases). The germline CDR1 and CDR2 sequences are SGHTA and FQGNSA. With 5 bases removed from V and 3 bases from J, the gap between germline ends came to 13 bases. The CDR3 loop spans 14 amino acids.

This clonotype was counted ten times or more. The rearrangement joins TRBV20-1 to TRBJ2-7; a possible D gene is TRBD1 (6 bases). The CDR3 spans 14 residues. V lost 3 bases, J lost 7 bases, and 19 bases lay in between. Germline-derived CDR1 and CDR2 are DFQATT and SNEGSKA (reference sequence). The CDR3 reads CSARSGTLREEQYF. The CDR3 DNA follows: TGCAGTGCTAGGTCCGGGACACTTCGTGAGGAGCAGTACTTC.

The sample holds a few counts of this clonotype. This sequence joins TRBV6-4 and TRBJ2-3; 13 bases align to TRBD2. Germline V lookup: CDR1 MRHNA, CDR2 SNTAGT. V lost 8 bases, J lost 4 bases, and 6 bases stayed unmatched. This CDR3 spans 15 amino acids. CDR3 bases: TGTGCCAGCGCGCGGACTAGCGGGGGCGCAGATACGCAGTATTTT. Encoded protein: CASARTSGGADTQYF.

The V gene is TRBV5-4, the J gene TRBJ2-1; 13 nucleotides line up with TRBD2. Germline assignment: CDR1 SGHNT and CDR2 YYREEE (reference sequence). The CDR3 length is 18 residues. V was pared by 5 bases and J by 0 bases, with 8 bases of the junction left unmatched. The CDR3 loop is CASSYGLAGVSSYNEQFF. CDR3 coding DNA: TGTGCCAGCAGTTACGGACTAGCGGGGGTGAGCTCCTACAATGAGCAGTTCTTC.

The chain employs TRBV11-2 and TRBJ1-6, with D hard to call. Germline loops: CDR1 SGHAT, CDR2 FQNNGV. The V end was cut by 6 bases, the J end by 9 bases, with 12 bases between. The length of the CDR3 is 13 residues. This chain's CDR3 is CASSGERGSPLHF. The CDR3, as DNA: TGTGCCAGCAGTGGGGAACGGGGTTCACCCCTCCACTTT.

The chain joins TRBV10-3 to TRBJ1-2; TRBD1 might be the D (6 bases). Deletions cut 4 bases from V and 6 bases from J, with 12 bases between. CDR1 is ENHRY, CDR2 SYGVKD, per germline. The CDR3 loop spans 13 amino acids. CDR3 DNA sequence: TGTGCCATCAGTGGGTCTGGGGGCCATGGCTACACCTTC. Translating it yields CAISGSGGHGYTF.

The gene calls are TRBV11-3 and TRBJ2-5; perhaps D is TRBD1 or TRBD2 (6 bases each). The germline V gene encodes CDR1 SGHNT and CDR2 YENEEA. V was clipped by 4 bases and J by 4 bases, with 16 bases between them. This CDR3 is 15 amino acids long. The CDR3 coding sequence is TGTGCCAGCAGCTCCGTAGGGGGAGGTGGAGAGACCCAGTACTTC. Amino acids: CASSSVGGGGETQYF.

This clonotype was found a few times. The V and J genes are TRBV7-2 and TRBJ1-1; 7 nucleotides agree with TRBD1. Germline-derived CDR1 and CDR2 are SGHTA and FQGNSA. There are 14 residues in the CDR3. With 5 bases clipped from V and 6 bases from J, the junction kept 9 bases outside the gene matches. This chain's CDR3 is CASSPTPGQPEAFF. CDR3 coding DNA: TGTGCCAGCAGCCCTACTCCGGGACAGCCTGAAGCTTTCTTT. Complete variable domain (other parts from reference TRBV7-2 and TRBJ1-1): GAGVSQSPSNKVTEKGKDVELRCDPISGHTALYWYRQSLGQGLEFLIYFQGNSAPDKSGLPSDRFSAERTGGSVSTLTIQRTQQEDSAVYLCASSPTPGQPEAFFGQGTRLTVV.

This chain links TRBV6-5 with TRBJ1-5; the D is unclear. The CDR3 has 13 amino acids. The germline V gene has CDR1 MNHEY and CDR2 SVGAGI. Trimming removed 2 bases at V and 3 bases at J, with 5 bases between. CDR3 amino acids: CASSYTFNQPQHF. The CDR3 region has the DNA TGTGCCAGCAGTTACACTTTCAATCAGCCCCAGCATTTT.

This chain links TRBV3-1 with TRBJ2-7, with D uncertain. Trimming took off 1 base at V and 5 bases at J, with 3 bases between the two ends. The germline gives CDR1 LGHDT, CDR2 YNNKEL (reference sequence). The CDR3 spans 11 residues. The CDR3 loop is CASSQVNEQYF. DNA of the CDR3: TGTGCCAGCAGCCAAGTTAACGAGCAGTACTTC.

This clonotype was counted only a few times. This rearrangement joins TRBV4-3 to TRBJ2-5; 12 bases match TRBD2. The CDR3 covers 16 residues. The germline V gene encodes CDR1 LGHNA and CDR2 YSLEER. The ends lost 0 bases at V and 5 bases at J; junction bases unmatched: 4. CDR3 sequence reads: CASSQDLAGGPETQYF. CDR3 bases: TGCGCCAGCAGCCAAGATCTAGCGGGGGGGCCGGAGACCCAGTACTTC.

There are a few counts of this clonotype. This rearrangement joins TRBV11-2 to TRBJ1-1; 9 bases are a match to TRBD1. This CDR3 spans 13 amino acids. Germline CDR1 is SGHAT and CDR2 is FQNNGV. V shed 3 bases and J 10 bases; nucleotides not matched to a gene: 6. The CDR3 loop reads CASSFYRGRGAFF. In nucleotides, the CDR3 is TGTGCCAGCAGCTTTTACAGGGGGCGCGGAGCTTTCTTT.

This chain uses TRBV7-2 with TRBJ2-1; 9 bases are shared with TRBD2. Germline CDR1 reads SGHTA; CDR2 reads FQGNSA. V shed 3 bases and J 9 bases; nucleotides not matched to a gene: 9. The CDR3 runs to 15 residues. The CDR3 loop reads CASSFSGRGGSEQFF. DNA of the CDR3: TGTGCCAGCAGCTTTAGCGGGCGGGGGGGCAGTGAGCAGTTCTTC.

V usage is TRBV5-5 and J usage is TRBJ1-5; a possible D gene is TRBD1 (6 bases). CDR1 and CDR2 (germline): SGHKS, YYEKEE (reference sequence). The V and J ends lost 1 base and 5 bases respectively, with 19 bases between them. This CDR3 is built from 17 residues. CDR3 loop: CASSLFASGAGDQPQHF. The CDR3 region has the DNA TGTGCCAGCAGCTTGTTTGCTTCGGGGGCAGGGGATCAGCCCCAGCATTTT.

The rearrangement joins TRBV5-4 to TRBJ2-7; 9 bases map to TRBD1. The CDR3 covers 13 residues. From germline, CDR1 is SGHNT and CDR2 YYREEE (reference sequence). V trimming: 4 bases; J trimming: 7 bases; junction bases outside the gene matches: 6. The CDR3 region is CASSRTGANEQYV. The CDR3 DNA reads as TGTGCCAGCAGCCGGACAGGGGCAAATGAGCAGTACGTC.

This chain uses TRBV7-9 with TRBJ1-6; D is uncertain. The CDR3 length is 17 residues. V lost 4 bases to trimming and J lost 0 bases, with 13 bases between them. Germline V gene data show CDR1 as SEHNR and CDR2 as FQNEAQ (reference sequence). CDR3 DNA sequence: TGTGCCAGCAGCTACCTGGACGCGGGCTCCTATAATTCACCCCTCCACTTT. The encoded protein is CASSYLDAGSYNSPLHF.

This clonotype was counted only a few times. The rearrangement uses TRBV5-1 and TRBJ2-5; 9 nucleotides match TRBD1. There are 14 residues in the CDR3. The germline V gene encodes CDR1 SGHRS and CDR2 YFSETQ. V lost 8 bases and J lost 4; bases outside the gene matches: 9. The CDR3 DNA reads TGCGCCAGTACAGGGGGCGCGTCGGGAGAGACCCAGTACTTC. This encodes CASTGGASGETQYF.